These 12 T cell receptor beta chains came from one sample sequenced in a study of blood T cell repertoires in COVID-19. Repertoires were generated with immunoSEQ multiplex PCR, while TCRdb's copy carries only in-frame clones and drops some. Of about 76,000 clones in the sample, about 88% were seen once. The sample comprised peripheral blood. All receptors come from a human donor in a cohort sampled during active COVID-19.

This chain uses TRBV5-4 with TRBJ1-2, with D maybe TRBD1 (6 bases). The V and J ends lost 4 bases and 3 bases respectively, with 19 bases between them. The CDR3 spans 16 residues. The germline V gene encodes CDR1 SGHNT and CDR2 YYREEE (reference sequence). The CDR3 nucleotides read TGTGCCAGCAGCCTACCCAGATTGGGGGCGGACTATGGCTACACCTTC. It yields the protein CASSLPRLGADYGYTF.

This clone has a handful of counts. The CDR3 protein is CASSQEGVNTEAFF. The CDR3, as DNA: TGCGCCAGCAGCCAAGAGGGAGTGAACACTGAAGCTTTCTTT. The genes are TRBV4-1 and TRBJ1-1, with D uncertain. Germline V CDR1 and CDR2: MGHRA, YSYEKL. Trimming took 0 bases from V and 0 from J, leaving 5 bases between them. This CDR3 has 14 residues.

This CDR3 reads CAISERGLSYEQYF. The CDR3 nucleotides read TGTGCCATCAGTGAAAGAGGCCTCTCCTACGAGCAGTACTTC. This chain connects TRBV10-3 to TRBJ2-7; D uncertain. Trimming left V 3 bases short and J 0 bases short, with 9 bases between. This CDR3 contains 14 residues. Germline V gene data show CDR1 as ENHRY and CDR2 as SYGVKD.

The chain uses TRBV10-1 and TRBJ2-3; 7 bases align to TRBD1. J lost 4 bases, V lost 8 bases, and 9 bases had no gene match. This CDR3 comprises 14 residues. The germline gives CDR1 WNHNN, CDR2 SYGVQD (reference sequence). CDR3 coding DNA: TGCGCCAGCGCCTCGACAGGGAGCCCAGATACGCAGTATTTT. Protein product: CASASTGSPDTQYF.

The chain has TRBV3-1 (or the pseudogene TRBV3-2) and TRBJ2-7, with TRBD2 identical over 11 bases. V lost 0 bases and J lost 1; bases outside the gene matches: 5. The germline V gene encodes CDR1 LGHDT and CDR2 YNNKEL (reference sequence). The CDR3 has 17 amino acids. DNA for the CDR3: TGTGCCAGCAGCCAAGAGGGACTAGCGGCTTCGTCCTACGAGCAGTACTTC. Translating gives CASSQEGLAASSYEQYF.

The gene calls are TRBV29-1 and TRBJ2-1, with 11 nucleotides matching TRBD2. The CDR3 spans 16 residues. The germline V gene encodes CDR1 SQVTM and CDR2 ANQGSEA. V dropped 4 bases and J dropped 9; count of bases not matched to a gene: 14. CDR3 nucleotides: TGCAGCGTTGTACCTCGTACTAGCGGGAGACGGGGTGAGCAGTTCTTC. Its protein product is CSVVPRTSGRRGEQFF.

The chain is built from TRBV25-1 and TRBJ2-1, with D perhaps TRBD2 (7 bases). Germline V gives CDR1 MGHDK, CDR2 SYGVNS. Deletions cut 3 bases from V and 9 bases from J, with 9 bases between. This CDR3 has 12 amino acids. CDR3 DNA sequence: TGTGCCAGCAGTGAGGGAGGGGGTGAGCAGTTCTTC. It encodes CASSEGGGEQFF. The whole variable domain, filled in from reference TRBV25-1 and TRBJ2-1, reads EADIYQTPRYLVIGTGKKITLECSQTMGHDKMYWYQQDPGMELHLIHYSYGVNSTEKGDLSSESTVSRIRTEHFPLTLESARPSHTSQYLCASSEGGGEQFFGPGTRLTVL.

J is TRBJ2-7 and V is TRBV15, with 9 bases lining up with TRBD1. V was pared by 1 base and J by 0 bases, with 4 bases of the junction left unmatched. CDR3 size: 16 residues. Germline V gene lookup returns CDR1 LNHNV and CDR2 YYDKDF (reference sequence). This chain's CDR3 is CATSRGGQGSSYEQYF. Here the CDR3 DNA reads TGTGCCACCAGCAGAGGGGGACAGGGAAGCTCCTACGAGCAGTACTTC.

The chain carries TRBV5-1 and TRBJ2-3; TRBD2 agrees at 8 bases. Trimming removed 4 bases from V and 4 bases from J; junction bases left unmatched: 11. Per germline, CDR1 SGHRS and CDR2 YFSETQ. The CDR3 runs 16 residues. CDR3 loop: CASSPPLAAGADTQYF. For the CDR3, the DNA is TGCGCCAGCAGCCCCCCACTAGCGGCGGGGGCAGATACGCAGTATTTT.

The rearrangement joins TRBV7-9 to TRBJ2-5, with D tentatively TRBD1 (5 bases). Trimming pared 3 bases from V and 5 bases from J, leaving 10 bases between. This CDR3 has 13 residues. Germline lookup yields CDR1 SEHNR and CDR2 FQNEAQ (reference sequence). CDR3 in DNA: TGTGCCAGCAGCTTGTCAGGGATGGAGACCCAGTACTTC. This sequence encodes CASSLSGMETQYF.

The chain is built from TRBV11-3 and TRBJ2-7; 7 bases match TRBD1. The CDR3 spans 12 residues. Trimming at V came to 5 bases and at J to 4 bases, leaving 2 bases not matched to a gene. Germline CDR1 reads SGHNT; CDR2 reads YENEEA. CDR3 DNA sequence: TGTGCCAGCAGCAGACAGGGATACGAGCAGTACTTC. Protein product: CASSRQGYEQYF.

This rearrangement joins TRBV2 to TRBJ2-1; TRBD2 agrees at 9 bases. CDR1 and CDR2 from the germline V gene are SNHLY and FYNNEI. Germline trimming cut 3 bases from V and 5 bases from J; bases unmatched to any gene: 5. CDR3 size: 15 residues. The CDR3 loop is CASSDFLAGNNEQFF. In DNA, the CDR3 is TGTGCCAGCAGTGATTTTCTAGCGGGGAACAATGAGCAGTTCTTC. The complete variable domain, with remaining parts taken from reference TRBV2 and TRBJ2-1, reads EPEVTQTPSHQVTQMGQEVILRCVPISNHLYFYWYRQILGQKVEFLVSFYNNEISEKSEIFDDQFSVERPDGSNFTLKIRSTKLEDSAMYFCASSDFLAGNNEQFFGPGTRLTVL.